Listed below are T cell receptor beta chains from one sample, sequenced in a study of blood T cell repertoires in COVID-19. This table comes from immunoSEQ multiplex PCR, and its TCRdb copy is limited to in-frame clones, with some not included. The sample lists 200,000 to 300,000 clones; roughly 86% were seen once. The sample comprised peripheral blood. These receptors all come from a man between 50 and 59 years old with acute or convalescent COVID-19. Both conserved end residues are part of each CDR3. D genes are given only for firm matches. Part of the rows lack a size; the others show once, few, many or a class for expanded clones.

v_gene,abundance,d_gene,j_gene,CDR3nt,CDR3aa
TRBV9,.,TRBD1,TRBJ2-7,TGTGCCAGCAGCCCCGGGGGGACAGGGGGAAGCTACGAGCAGTACTTC,CASSPGGTGGSYEQYF
TRBV4-2,.,.,TRBJ1-5,TGTGCCAGCAGCCAAGATGCGGGGAGGCCGAGCAATCAGCCCCAGCATTTT,CASSQDAGRPSNQPQHF
TRBV13,.,TRBD2,TRBJ2-1,TGTGCCAGCAGCCCCACTCTTAGCGGGAGCTACAATGAGCAGTTCTTC,CASSPTLSGSYNEQFF
TRBV27,.,TRBD2,TRBJ2-1,TGTGCCAGCAGTTTTCTTATCTGGCGGGGCGGGAGGGGGGAGCAGTTCTTC,CASSFLIWRGGRGEQFF
TRBV21-1,.,.,TRBJ2-7,TGTGCCAGGAGCAAATGGGGACAGTACGAGCAGTACTTC,CARSKWGQYEQYF
TRBV5-1,.,TRBD1,TRBJ2-1,TGCGCCAGCAGCTGGACAGGGTCGAATGAGCAGTTCTTC,CASSWTGSNEQFF
TRBV21-1,.,.,TRBJ1-4,TGTGCCAGCAGCAAAGGGAACAGGGGATATGAAAAACTGTTTTTT,CASSKGNRGYEKLFF
TRBV19,.,.,TRBJ1-2,TGTGCCAGTAGTATGGATAATCGACAGTCCCCCTATGGCTACACCTTC,CASSMDNRQSPYGYTF
TRBV7-8,.,.,TRBJ2-6,TGTGCCAGCAGCTTAGGGCTAGGATATACTGGGGCCAACGTCCTGACTTTC,CASSLGLGYTGANVLTF
TRBV7-6,.,.,TRBJ2-6,TGTGCCAGCAGCTCTCCCCCCTCTGGGGCCAACGTCCTGACTTTC,CASSSPPSGANVLTF
TRBV21-1,.,.,TRBJ1-2,TGTGCCAGCAGCAAAGATCGGGGTAAGGGCTATGGCTACACCTTC,CASSKDRGKGYGYTF
TRBV5-8,.,TRBD2,TRBJ2-3,TGTGCCAGCAGCTTGGCCGGCGGGAGGGGCACAGATACGCAGTATTTT,CASSLAGGRGTDTQYF
TRBV28,.,TRBD2,TRBJ2-5,TGTGCCAGCAGTACAAGGACTAGCGGCCAAGAGACCCAGTACTTC,CASSTRTSGQETQYF
TRBV5-1,few,TRBD1,TRBJ1-6,TGCGCCAGCAGCTGGAAAGGGGCAGGGGGATCACCCCTCCACTTT,CASSWKGAGGSPLHF
TRBV6-5,.,.,TRBJ1-5,TGTGCCAGCAGCCTTTTAGGGGTAAGCAATCAGCCCCAGCATTTT,CASSLLGVSNQPQHF
TRBV11-1,.,.,TRBJ1-2,TGTGCCAGCAGCCCAAAGAAGAGTAGTAACTATGGCTACACCTTC,CASSPKKSSNYGYTF
TRBV4-1,.,TRBD2,TRBJ2-7,TGCGCCAGCAGCCCCAGATTCCGGGAGGGCAGCTACGAGCAGTACTTC,CASSPRFREGSYEQYF
TRBV7-3,.,.,TRBJ1-2,TGTGCCAGCAGCAATGCACAGGGTAACGGCTACACCTTC,CASSNAQGNGYTF
TRBV9,once,TRBD1,TRBJ1-4,TGTGCCAGCAGCCGATCGGCTACAGGGGTGGCTGAAAAACTGTTTTTT,CASSRSATGVAEKLFF
TRBV13,.,.,TRBJ2-2,TGTGCCAGCGGTTCGGTGATGCCCGGGGAGCTGTTTTTT,CASGSVMPGELFF
TRBV2,.,.,TRBJ1-6,TGTGCCAGCCATGGCTCCCCTTTTGGGCCTTCACCCCTCCACTTT,CASHGSPFGPSPLHF
TRBV6-5,.,.,TRBJ1-1,TGTGCCAACGGGAGGGGAGTGAACACTGAAGCTTTCTTT,CANGRGVNTEAFF